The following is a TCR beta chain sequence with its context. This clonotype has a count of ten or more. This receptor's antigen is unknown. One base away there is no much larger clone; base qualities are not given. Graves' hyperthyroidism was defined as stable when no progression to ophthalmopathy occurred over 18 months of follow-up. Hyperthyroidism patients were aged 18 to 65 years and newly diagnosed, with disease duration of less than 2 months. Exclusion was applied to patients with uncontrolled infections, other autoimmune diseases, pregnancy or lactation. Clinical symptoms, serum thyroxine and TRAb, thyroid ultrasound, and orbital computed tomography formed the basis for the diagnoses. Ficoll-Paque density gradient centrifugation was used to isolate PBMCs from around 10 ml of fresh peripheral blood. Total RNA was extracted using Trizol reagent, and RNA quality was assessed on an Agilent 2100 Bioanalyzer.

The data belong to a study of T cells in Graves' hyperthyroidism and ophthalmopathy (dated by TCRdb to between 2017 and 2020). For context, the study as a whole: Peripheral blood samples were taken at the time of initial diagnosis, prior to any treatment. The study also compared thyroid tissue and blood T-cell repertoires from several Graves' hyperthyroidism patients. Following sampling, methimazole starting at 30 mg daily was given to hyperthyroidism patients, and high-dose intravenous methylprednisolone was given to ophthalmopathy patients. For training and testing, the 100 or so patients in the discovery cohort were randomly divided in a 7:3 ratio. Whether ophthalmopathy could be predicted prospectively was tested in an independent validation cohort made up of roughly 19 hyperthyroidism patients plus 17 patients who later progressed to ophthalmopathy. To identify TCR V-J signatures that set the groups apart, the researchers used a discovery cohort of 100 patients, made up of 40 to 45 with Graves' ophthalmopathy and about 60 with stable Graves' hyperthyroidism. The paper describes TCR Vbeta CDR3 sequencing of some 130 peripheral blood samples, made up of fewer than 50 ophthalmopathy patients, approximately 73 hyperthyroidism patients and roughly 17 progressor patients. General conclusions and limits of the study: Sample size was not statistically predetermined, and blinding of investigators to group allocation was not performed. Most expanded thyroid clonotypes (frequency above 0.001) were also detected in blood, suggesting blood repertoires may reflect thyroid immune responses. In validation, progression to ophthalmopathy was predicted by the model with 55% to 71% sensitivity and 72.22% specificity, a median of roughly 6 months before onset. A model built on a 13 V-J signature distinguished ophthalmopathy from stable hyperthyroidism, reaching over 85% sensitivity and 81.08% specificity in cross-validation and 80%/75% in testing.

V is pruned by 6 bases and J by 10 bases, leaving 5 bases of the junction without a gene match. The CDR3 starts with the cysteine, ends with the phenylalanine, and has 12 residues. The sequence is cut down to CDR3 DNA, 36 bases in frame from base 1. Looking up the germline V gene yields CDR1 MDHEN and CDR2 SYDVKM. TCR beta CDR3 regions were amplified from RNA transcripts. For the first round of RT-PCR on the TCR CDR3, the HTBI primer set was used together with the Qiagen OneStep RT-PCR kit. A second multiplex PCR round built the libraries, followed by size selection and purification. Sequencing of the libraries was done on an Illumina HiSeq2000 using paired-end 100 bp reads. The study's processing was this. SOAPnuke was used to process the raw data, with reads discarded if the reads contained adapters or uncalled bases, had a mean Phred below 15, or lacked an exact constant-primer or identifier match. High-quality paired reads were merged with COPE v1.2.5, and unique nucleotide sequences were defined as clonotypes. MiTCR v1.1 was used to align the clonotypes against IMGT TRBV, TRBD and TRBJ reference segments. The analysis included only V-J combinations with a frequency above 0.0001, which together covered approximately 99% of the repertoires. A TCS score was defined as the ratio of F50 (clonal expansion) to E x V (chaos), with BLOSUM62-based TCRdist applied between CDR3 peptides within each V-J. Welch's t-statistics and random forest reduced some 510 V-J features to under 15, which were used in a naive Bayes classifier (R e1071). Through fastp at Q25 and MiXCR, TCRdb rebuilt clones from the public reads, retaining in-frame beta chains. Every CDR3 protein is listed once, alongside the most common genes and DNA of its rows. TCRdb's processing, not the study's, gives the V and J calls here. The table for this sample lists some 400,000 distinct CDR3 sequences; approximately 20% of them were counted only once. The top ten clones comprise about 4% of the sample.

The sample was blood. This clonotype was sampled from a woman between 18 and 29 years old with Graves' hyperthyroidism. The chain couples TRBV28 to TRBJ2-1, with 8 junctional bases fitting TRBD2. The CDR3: CASRASGYEQFF. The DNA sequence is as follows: TGTGCCAGCAGGGCTAGCGGGTACGAGCAGTTCTTC.